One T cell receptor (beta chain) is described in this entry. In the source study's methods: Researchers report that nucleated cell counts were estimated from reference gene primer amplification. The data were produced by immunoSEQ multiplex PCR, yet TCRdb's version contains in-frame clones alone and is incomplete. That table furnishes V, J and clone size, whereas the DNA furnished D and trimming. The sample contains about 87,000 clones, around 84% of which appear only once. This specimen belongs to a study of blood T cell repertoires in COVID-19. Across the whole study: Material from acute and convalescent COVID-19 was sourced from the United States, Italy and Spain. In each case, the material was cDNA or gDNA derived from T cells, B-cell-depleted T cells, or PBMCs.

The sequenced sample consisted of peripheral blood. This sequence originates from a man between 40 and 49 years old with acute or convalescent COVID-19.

The CDR3 protein is CASSLGLGQGNYGYTF. CDR3 in DNA: TGCGCCAGCAGCTTGGGACTCGGACAGGGCAACTATGGCTACACCTTC. This rearrangement joins TRBV5-1 to TRBJ1-2; TRBD1 matches 8 bases. J lost 2 bases, V lost 0 bases, and 6 bases had no gene match. This CDR3 contains 16 residues. Germline CDR1 and CDR2: SGHRS and YFSETQ.